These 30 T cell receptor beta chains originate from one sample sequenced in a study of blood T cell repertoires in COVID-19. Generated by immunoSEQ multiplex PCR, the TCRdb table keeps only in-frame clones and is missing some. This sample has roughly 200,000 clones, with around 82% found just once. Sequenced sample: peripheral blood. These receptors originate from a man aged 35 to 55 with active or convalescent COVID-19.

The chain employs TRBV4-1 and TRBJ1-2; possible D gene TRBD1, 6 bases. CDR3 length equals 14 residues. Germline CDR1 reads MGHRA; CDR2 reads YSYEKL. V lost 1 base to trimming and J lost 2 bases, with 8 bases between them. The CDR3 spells CASSQGTANYGYTF. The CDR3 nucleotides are TGCGCCAGCAGCCAAGGGACAGCCAACTATGGCTACACCTTC.

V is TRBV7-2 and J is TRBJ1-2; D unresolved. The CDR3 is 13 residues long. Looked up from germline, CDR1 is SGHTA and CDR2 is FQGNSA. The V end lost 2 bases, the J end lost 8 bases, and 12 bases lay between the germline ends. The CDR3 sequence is CASSLSRDGGYTF. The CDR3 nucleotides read TGTGCCAGCAGCTTAAGCCGGGATGGGGGCTACACCTTC.

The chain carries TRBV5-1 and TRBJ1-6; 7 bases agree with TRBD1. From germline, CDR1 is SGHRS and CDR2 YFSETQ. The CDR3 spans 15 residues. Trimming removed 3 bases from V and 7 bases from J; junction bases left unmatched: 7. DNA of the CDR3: TGCGCCAGCAGCTCAGACAGGGTGGGCAATTCACCCCTCCACTTT. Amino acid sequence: CASSSDRVGNSPLHF.

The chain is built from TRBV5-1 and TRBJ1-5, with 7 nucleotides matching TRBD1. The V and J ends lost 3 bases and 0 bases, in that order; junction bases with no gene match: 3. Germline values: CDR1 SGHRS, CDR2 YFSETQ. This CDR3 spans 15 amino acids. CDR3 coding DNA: TGCGCCAGCAGCTCCGGACAGGATAGCAATCAGCCCCAGCATTTT. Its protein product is CASSSGQDSNQPQHF.

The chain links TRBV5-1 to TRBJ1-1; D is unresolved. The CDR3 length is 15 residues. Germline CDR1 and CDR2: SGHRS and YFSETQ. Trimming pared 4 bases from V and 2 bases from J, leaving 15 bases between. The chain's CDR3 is CASSPPGMGNTEAFF. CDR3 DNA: TGCGCCAGCAGCCCGCCGGGGATGGGAAACACTGAAGCTTTCTTT.

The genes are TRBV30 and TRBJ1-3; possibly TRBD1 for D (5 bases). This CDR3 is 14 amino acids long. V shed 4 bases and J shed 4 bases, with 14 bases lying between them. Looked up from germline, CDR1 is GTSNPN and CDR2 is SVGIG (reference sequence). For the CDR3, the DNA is TGTGCCTGGAATCCAACAGGTCTCGGAAACACCATATATTTT. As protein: CAWNPTGLGNTIYF.

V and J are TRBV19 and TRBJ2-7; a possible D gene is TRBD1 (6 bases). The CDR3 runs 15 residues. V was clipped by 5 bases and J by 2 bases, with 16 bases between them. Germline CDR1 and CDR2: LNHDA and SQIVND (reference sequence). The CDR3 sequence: CASSSRNQGPYEQYF. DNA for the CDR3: TGTGCCAGTAGTTCCCGGAACCAGGGGCCCTACGAGCAGTACTTC. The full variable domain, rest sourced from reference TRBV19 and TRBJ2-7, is DGGITQSPKYLFRKEGQNVTLSCEQNLNHDAMYWYRQDPGQGLRLIYYSQIVNDFQKGDIAEGYSVSREKKESFPLTVTSAQKNPTAFYLCASSSRNQGPYEQYFGPGTRLTVT.

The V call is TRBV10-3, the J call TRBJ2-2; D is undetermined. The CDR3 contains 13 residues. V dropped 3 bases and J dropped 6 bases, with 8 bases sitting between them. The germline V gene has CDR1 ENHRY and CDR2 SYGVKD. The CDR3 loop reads CAISDQQPGELFF. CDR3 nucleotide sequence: TGTGCCATCAGTGATCAACAACCCGGGGAGCTGTTTTTT.

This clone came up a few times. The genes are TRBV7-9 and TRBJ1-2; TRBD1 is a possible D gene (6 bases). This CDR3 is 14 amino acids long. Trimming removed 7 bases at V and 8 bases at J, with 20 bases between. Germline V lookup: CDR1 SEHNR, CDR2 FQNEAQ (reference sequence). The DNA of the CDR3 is TGTGCCAGCAACCTAGAGGGGGGGATTGGAGGCTACACCTTC. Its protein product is CASNLEGGIGGYTF.

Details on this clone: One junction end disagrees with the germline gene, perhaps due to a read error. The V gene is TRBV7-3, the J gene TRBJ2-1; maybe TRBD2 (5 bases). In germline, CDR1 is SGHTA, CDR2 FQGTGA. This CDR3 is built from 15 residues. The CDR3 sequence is CASSLISGSFNEQFF. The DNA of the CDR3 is TGTGCCAGCAGCTTAATATCGGGATCCTTCAATGAGCAGTTCTTC.

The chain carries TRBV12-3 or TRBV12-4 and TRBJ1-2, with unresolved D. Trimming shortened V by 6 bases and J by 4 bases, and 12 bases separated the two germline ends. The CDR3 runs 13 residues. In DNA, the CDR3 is TGTGCCAGCAGCCTCGGGAAGCTCTATGGCTACACCTTC. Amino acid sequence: CASSLGKLYGYTF.

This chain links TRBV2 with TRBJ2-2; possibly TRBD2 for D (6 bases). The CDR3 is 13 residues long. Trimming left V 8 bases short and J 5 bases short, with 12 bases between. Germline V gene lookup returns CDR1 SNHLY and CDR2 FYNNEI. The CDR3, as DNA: TGTGCCAGCCGTGGCGGGGAGACCGGGGAGCTGTTTTTT. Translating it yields CASRGGETGELFF.

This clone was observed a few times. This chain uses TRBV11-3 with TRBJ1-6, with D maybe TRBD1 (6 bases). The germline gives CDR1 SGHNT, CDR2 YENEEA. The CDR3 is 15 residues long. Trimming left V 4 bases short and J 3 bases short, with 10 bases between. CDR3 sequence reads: CASSSRQDYNSPLHF. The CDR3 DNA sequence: TGTGCCAGCAGCTCCCGACAGGACTATAATTCACCCCTCCACTTT. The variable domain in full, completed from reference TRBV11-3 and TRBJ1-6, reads EAGVVQSPRYKIIEKKQPVAFWCNPISGHNTLYWYLQNLGQGPELLIRYENEEAVDDSQLPKDRFSAERLKGVDSTLKIQPAELGDSAVYLCASSSRQDYNSPLHFGNGTRLTVT.

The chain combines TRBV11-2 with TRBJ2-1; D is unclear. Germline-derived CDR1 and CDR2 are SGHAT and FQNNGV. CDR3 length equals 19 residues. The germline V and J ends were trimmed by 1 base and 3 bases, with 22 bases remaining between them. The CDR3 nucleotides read TGTGCCAGCAGCTTAGCAGCGAATTCATTTGCGCCCCTCTACAATGAGCAGTTCTTC. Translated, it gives CASSLAANSFAPLYNEQFF.

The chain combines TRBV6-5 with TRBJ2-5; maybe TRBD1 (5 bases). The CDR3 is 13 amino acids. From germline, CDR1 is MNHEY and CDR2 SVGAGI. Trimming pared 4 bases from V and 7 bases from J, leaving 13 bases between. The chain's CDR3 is CASSFGQKGTQYF. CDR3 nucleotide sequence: TGTGCCAGCAGTTTCGGACAAAAAGGGACCCAGTACTTC.

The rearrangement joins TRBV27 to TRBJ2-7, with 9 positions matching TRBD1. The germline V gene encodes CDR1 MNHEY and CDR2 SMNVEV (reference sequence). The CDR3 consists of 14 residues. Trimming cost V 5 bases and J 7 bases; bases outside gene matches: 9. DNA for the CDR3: TGTGCCAGCAGTCCAACAGGGGGCTCAGGAGAGCAGTACTTC. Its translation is CASSPTGGSGEQYF.

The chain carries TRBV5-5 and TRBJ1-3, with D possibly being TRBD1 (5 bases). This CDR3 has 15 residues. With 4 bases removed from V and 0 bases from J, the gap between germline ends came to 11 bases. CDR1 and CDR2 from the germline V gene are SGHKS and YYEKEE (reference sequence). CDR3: CASSAWGSSGNTIYF. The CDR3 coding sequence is TGTGCCAGCAGCGCTTGGGGCAGCTCTGGAAACACCATATATTTT. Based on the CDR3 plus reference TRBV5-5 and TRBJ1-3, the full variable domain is DAGVTQSPTHLIKTRGQQVTLRCSPISGHKSVSWYQQVLGQGPQFIFQYYEKEERGRGNFPDRFSARQFPNYSSELNVNALLLGDSALYLCASSAWGSSGNTIYFGEGSWLTVV.

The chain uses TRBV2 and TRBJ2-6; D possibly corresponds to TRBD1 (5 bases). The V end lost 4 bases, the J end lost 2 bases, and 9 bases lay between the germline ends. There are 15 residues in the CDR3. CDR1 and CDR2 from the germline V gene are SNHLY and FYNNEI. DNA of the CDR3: TGTGCCAGCAGTGCTGACAGCACTGGGGCCAACGTCCTGACTTTC. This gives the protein CASSADSTGANVLTF.

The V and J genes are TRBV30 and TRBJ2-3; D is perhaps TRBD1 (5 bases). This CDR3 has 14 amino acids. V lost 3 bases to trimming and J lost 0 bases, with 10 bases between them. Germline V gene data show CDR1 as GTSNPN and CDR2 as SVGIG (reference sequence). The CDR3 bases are TGTGCCTGGAGAGGGCAGGGAAGCACAGATACGCAGTATTTT. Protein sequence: CAWRGQGSTDTQYF.

DNA of the CDR3: TGTGCCTGGAGTACGGGGGGTAGGACGAGCTACACCTTC. Protein: CAWSTGGRTSYTF. This chain uses TRBV30 with TRBJ1-2; the D gene is possibly TRBD1 (5 bases). Trimming took 2 bases from V and 9 from J, leaving 16 bases between them. Germline CDR1 and CDR2: GTSNPN and SVGIG (reference sequence). This CDR3 has 13 residues. The variable domain in full, with the rest retrieved from reference TRBV30 and TRBJ1-2, is SQTIHQWPATLVQPVGSPLSLECTVEGTSNPNLYWYRQAAGRGLQLLFYSVGIGQISSEVPQNLSASRPQDRQFILSSKKLLLSDSGFYLCAWSTGGRTSYTFGSGTRLTVV.

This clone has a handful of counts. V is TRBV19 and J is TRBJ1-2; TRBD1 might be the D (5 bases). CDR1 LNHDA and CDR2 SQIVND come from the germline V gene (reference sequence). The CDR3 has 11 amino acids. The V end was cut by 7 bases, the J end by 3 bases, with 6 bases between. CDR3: CASKQDYGYTF. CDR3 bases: TGTGCCAGTAAACAGGACTATGGCTACACCTTC.

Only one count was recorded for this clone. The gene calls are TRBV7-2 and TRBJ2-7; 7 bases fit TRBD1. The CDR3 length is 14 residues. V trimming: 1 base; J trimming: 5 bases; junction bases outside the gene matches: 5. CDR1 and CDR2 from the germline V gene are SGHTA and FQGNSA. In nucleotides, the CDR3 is TGTGCCAGCAGCTTAGGGACAGGCTTAAACGAGCAGTACTTC. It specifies CASSLGTGLNEQYF.

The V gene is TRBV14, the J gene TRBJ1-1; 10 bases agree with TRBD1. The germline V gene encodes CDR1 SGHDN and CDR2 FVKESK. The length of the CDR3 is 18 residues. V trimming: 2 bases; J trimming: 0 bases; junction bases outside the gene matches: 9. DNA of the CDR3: TGTGCCAGCAGCCAATTAGGACAGGGGGAGTATTTGAACACTGAAGCTTTCTTT. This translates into CASSQLGQGEYLNTEAFF.

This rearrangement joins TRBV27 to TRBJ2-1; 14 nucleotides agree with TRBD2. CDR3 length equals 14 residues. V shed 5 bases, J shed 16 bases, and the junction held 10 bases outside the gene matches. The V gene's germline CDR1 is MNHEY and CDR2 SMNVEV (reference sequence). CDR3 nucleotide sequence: TGTGCCAGCAGTCGAGGGACTAGCGGGAGTTACTTTTTCTTC. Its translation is CASSRGTSGSYFFF.

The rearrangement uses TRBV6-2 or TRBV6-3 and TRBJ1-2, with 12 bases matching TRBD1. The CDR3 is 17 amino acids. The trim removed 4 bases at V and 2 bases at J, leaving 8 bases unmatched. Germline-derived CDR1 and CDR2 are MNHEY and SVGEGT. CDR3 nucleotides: TGTGCCAGCAGTTCCGGGACAGGGGGCTTTTGGAACTATGGCTACACCTTC. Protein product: CASSSGTGGFWNYGYTF.

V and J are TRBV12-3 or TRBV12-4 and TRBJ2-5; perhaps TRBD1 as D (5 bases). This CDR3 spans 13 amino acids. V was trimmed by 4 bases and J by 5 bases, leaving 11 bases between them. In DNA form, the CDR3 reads TGTGCCAGCAGTTCTCAGGGCTATGAGACCCAGTACTTC. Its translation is CASSSQGYETQYF.

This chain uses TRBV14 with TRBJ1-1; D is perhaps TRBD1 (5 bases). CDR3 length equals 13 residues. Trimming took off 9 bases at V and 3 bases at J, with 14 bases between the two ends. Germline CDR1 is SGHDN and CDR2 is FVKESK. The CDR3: CASQPRGYTEAFF. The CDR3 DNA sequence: TGTGCCAGTCAACCCCGGGGGTACACTGAAGCTTTCTTT.

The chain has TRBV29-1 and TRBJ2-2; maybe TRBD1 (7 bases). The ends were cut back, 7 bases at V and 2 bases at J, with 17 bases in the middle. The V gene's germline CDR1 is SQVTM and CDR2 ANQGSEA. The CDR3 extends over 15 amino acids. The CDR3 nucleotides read TGCAGCGCCCAGCCCCAGGGGGGAAACACCGGGGAGCTGTTTTTT. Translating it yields CSAQPQGGNTGELFF.

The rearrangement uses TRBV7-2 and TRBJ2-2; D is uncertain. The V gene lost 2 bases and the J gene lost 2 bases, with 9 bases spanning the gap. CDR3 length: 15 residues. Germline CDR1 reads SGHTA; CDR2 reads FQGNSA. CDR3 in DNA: TGTGCCAGCAGCTTAAGAGCGACCAACACCGGGGAGCTGTTTTTT. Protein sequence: CASSLRATNTGELFF.

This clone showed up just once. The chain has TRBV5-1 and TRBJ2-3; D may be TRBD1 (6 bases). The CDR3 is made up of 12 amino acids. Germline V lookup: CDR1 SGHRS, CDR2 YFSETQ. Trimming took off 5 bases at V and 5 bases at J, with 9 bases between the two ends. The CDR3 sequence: CASSYREDTQYF. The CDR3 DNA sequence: TGCGCCAGCAGTTACAGGGAAGATACGCAGTATTTT.